A single TCR beta chain is shown here with its context. This clone's antigen is unknown. Per-base quality was not reported, and no clone a single base away is much larger than it. The sample originates from a study of blood T cells in healthy people across ages (dated by TCRdb to between 2015 and 2017). Regarding the study in general: In model experiments, roughly one uniquely barcoded TCR beta cDNA molecule per two T cells was captured by template switching. The study measured age-related changes in TCR beta repertoire diversity using deep sequencing normalized with unique cDNA molecular identifiers. Four age groups were formed from the donors: young (average 16 years), middle-aged (approximately 40), aged (more than 55) and long-lived (roughly 81). Donors of different ages were randomly distributed across sequencing lanes to avoid experimental bias. Two additional independent replicas of 1 million unique cDNA reads from the same blood draw were analyzed for two donors (one aged 18 to 29 and one aged 80 or older). Here is what the overall study found, with its caveats: There was a strong correlation between observed TCR beta diversity and the percentage of naive T cells measured by flow cytometry. Compared with the aged group, the long-lived group had more naive CD4+ T cells, fewer expanded clones and increased TCR diversity, suggesting age selection. Total diversity estimates from one million sequenced T cells were considered lower bounds and underestimates. As age increased, observed TCR beta diversity per million T cells dropped in a roughly linear way, and a significant reduction was already evident by age about 40. Because the CMV infection status of the donors was unknown, age-related changes in expanded clonotypes may potentially have been confounded. Conclusive comparison of naive and antigen-experienced compartments was prevented by the profiling of bulk unsorted PBMCs.

The CDR3 runs 12 residues from the cysteine to the phenylalanine. CDR3 DNA only is kept here, 36 bases in frame from base 1. V lost 6 bases and J lost 3 bases; the stretch between them is 8 bases long. In the germline V gene, CDR1 corresponds to ENHRY and CDR2 to SYGVKD. Donors were 39 systemically healthy Caucasian individuals from Russia aged 6 to 90 years. Roughly 9.5 milliliters of peripheral blood were drawn from each donor into EDTA-treated Vacutainer tubes. PBMCs were isolated by Ficoll-Paque density-gradient centrifugation, with at least 6 million obtained per sample. Total RNA, at least 5.5 micrograms per sample, was extracted from PBMCs with Trizol reagent. Naive CD45RAhigh/CD27high T cell percentages were measured by flow cytometry on a PBMC aliquot from every donor. Libraries were constructed by 5' RACE. Instrument on record: Illumina HiSeq 2500. A second PCR of about 7 to 12 cycles was run with a J-beta primer mix and a sample-barcoded 5' primer. A unique molecular identifier was introduced onto each TCR beta cDNA molecule by a template-switch 5' adaptor carrying 12 random nucleotides. At least 2.5 million CDR3-containing paired-end reads were obtained from each sample. First-strand cDNA was synthesized from all RNA with the Mint cDNA synthesis kit, primed by a TRBC-specific oligonucleotide. Following uracil-DNA glycosylase treatment, all cDNA underwent a first 18-cycle PCR with the universal primers M1SS and BC2_uni_R. For the original study's pipeline: For normalization, 1 million high-quality reads, each with a distinct molecular identifier, were randomly selected from each sample. Reads sharing molecular identifiers were discarded rather than binned into consensus sequences. MiTCR, with a Q25 quality threshold and the strictest error-elimination algorithm, was used for CDR3 identification, clonotype clustering and error correction. A nonparametric unseen species model with Euler transformation was used to estimate lower-bound total TCR beta diversity. The public reads were reanalyzed by TCRdb: fastp trimming at Q25, MiXCR alignment, in-frame beta chains only. CDR3 protein duplicates are merged, each entry listing the most common genes and DNA. For this entry, the V and J calls and clone size follow TCRdb and not the study's own pipeline. The sample data list some 900,000 distinct CDR3 sequences, and roughly 52% of these were observed just once. The ten largest make up roughly an eighth of the sample.

The receptor comes from a man aged 25 to 40 in good health. Sequencing was done on a sample of blood. The chain is assembled from TRBV10-3 and TRBJ1-2; a tentative D match to TRBD1 spans 6 bases. The nucleotides read TGTGCCATCAGCCGGACAGACTATGGCTACACCTTC. Translation gives CAISRTDYGYTF.